This TCR beta chain was captured by sequencing in a study of tissue T cells after allogeneic stem cell transplantation. Study-wide context: This research-autopsy study prospectively enrolled adult allogeneic hematopoietic cell transplant recipients with steroid-refractory graft-versus-host disease. Every graft-versus-host disease patient had gastrointestinal disease and got several lines of graft-versus-host disease therapy. CD3+ T cells were flow-sorted when enough cells; otherwise DNA extracted directly.

TCRdb's copy holds only in-frame clones and misses some; the assay was immunoSEQ multiplex PCR. The sample comprises fewer than 30,000 clones, less than 90% of which are singletons, and less than 4% rests with the top ten. Germline-derived CDR1 and CDR2 are SGHRS and YFSETQ. This CDR3 has 15 residues. V lost 4 bases and J lost 0, with 11 bases in between. Regarding this clone: Its antigen remains unknown.

Whole-study results and caveats: Motif-based clustering found tissue-specific repertoire signatures shared across patients, though few clones were shared.

The sample was blood, taken before transplantation. The source of this sequence is a woman aged 18 to 50 who later had graft-versus-host disease after an allogeneic stem cell transplant. The chain couples TRBV5-1 to TRBJ2-1; D may be TRBD2 (6 bases). Here the CDR3 reads CASSISGDSYNEQFF. CDR3 DNA: TGCGCCAGCAGCATATCGGGGGACTCCTACAATGAGCAGTTCTTC.